The present TCR beta chain was sequenced within a study of T-cell memory formation after mild COVID-19. Regarding the study as a whole: Pre-infection memory already had some responding clones, implying cross-reactive memory joined. Contracting CD4+ clones lay largely in CM and EM, with CD8+ ones residing in EMRA.

In its sample, this clonotype was seen a few times. Its antigen is not identified. V lost 1 base and J lost 6, with 4 bases in between. CDR1 is SEHNR, CDR2 FQNEAQ, per germline (reference sequence). The CDR3 sequence is 12 residues long. Using constant-segment primers, 5'RACE produced TCR alpha and TCR beta cDNA libraries carrying sample barcodes and UMIs. TCRdb reprocessed the 5' RACE reads via MiXCR and lists one record per CDR3 protein. The profile shows 58,000 or so distinct CDR3 sequences, 25% to 30% of them singletons. The sequence came from a man aged 18 to 35 who had mild COVID-19 (a few samples of this study predate the infection). Cell type and time point are not known. The rearrangement uses TRBV7-9 and TRBJ2-1, with D unresolved. The source material was PBMCs or a T cell subset sorted from them (not recorded which). CDR3 coding DNA: TGTGCCAGCAGCTTAGTCGTCAATGAGCAGTTCTTC. Residues: CASSLVVNEQFF.